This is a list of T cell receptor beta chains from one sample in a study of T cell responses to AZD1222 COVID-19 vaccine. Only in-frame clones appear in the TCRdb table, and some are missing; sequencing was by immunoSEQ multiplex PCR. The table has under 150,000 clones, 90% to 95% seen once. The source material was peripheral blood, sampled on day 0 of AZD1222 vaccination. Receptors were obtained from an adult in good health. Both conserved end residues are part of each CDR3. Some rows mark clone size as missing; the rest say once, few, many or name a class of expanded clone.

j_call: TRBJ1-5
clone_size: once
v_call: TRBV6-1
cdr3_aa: CASSEAHGRVQPQHF

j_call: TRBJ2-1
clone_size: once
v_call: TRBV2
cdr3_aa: CASSGLAGFDEQFF

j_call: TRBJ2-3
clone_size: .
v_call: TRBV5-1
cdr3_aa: CASSLGNFAGGPEDTQYF

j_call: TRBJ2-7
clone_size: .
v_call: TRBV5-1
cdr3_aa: CASSSGQTYEQYF

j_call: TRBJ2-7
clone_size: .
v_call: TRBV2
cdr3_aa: CATTGTSIDEQYF

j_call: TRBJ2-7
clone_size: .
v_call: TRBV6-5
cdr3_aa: CASSFTSGRSKDEQYF

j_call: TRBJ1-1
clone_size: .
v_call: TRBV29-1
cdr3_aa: CSVGIGGEAFF

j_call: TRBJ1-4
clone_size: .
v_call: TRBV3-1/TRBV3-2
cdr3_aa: CASSQNPMANEKLFF

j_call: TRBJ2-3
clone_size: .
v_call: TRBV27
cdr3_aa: CASKRALAGGSDTQYF

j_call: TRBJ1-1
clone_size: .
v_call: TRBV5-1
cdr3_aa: CASSLERRDTEAFF

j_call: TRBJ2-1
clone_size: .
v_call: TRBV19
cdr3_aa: CASSNRGSNNEQFF

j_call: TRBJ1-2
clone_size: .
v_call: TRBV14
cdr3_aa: CASSQDPGTGAF

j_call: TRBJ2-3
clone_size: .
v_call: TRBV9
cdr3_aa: CASSVSTSGGSDTQYF

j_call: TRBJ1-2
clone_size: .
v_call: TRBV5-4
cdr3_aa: CASRSGPNPNYGYTF

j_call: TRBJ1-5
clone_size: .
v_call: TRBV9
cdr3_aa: CASSLTGRSNQPQHF

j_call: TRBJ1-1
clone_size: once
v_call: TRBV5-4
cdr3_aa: CASSFSKNTEAFF

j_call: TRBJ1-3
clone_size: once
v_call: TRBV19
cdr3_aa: CASRTRRNSGNTIYF

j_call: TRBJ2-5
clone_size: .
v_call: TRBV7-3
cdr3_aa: CASSVTGLQETQYF

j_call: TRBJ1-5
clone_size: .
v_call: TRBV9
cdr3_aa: CASSYGLSNQPQHF

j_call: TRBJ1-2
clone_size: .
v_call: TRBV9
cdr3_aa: CASSVRTPEGSYGYTF

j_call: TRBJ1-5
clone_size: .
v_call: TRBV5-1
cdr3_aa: CASSRDNPNQPQHF

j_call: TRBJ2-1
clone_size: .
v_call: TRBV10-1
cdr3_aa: CASSSFRVNEQFF

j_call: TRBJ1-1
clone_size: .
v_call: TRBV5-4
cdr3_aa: CASGGPETEAFF

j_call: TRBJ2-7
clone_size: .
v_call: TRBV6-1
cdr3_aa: CASSDRTGGRYEQYF

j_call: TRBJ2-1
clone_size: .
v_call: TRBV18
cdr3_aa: CASSPRVSKGTSYNEQFF

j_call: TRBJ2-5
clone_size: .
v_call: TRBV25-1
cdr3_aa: CASSEYQGRETQYF

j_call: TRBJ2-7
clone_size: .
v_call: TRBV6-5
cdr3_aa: CASIGGDEQYF

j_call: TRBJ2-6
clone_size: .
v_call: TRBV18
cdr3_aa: CASSPPLSKPTGANVLTF

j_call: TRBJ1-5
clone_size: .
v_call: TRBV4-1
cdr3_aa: CASSRSGTGVVQPQHF

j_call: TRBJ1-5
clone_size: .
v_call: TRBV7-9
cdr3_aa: CASGVSQGNQPQHF

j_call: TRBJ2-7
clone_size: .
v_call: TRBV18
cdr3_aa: CASSPGGLGLASYEQYF

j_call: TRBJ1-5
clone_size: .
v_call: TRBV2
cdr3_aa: CASSEVTGNQPQHF

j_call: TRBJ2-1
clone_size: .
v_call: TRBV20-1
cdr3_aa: CSARSGDPQFF

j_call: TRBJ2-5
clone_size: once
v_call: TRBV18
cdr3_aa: CASSLRLRETQYF

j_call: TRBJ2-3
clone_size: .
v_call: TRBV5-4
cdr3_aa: CASSGGTSGGAAQYF

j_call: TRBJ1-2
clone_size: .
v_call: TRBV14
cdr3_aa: CASSLLQNNYGYTF

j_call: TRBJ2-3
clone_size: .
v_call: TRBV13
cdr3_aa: CASSTTGGGTDTQYF

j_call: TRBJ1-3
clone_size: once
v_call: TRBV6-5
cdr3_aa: CASNAWGRRNTIYF

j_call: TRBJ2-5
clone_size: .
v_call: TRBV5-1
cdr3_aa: CASSGEGETQYF

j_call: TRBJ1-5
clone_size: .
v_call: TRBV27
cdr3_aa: CASSLRQGSQPQHF

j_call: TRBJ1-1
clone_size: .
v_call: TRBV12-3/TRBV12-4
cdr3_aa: CASSPNSQEGAFF

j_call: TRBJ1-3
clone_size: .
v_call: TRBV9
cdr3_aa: CASSGSGTAGNTIYF

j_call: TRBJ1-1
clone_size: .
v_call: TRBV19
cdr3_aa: CASLARPWSPNTEAFF

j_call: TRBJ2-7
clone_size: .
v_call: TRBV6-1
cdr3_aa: CASSVRESSGNPYEQYF

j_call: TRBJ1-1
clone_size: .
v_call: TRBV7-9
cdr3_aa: CASSRPQGDTEAFF

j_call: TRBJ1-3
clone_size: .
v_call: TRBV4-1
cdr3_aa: CASSSPANTIYF

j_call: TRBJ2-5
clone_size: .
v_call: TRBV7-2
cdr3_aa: CASSSSGGWEETQYF

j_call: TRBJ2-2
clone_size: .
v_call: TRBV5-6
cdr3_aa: CASSLGTGKLFF

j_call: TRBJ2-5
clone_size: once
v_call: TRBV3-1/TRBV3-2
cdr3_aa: CASSPSGVWETQYF

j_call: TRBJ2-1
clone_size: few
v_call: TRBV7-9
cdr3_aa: CASSYRDNEQFF